Below are 27 T cell receptor beta chains sequenced from a single sample in a study of T cell responses to AZD1222 COVID-19 vaccine. Sequenced by immunoSEQ multiplex PCR; TCRdb stores in-frame clones only, minus some. Seen here are approximately 120,000 clones, 89% observed once, and the top ten hold roughly 1.6%. The sample consisted of peripheral blood, taken on day 0 of AZD1222 vaccination. The origin of the receptors is an adult in good health.

The chain links TRBV25-1 to TRBJ1-4; D is ambiguous. This CDR3 spans 14 amino acids. Germline CDR1 is MGHDK and CDR2 is SYGVNS. The ends were cut back, 6 bases at V and 5 bases at J, with 13 bases in the middle. CDR3 region: CASRPGYQNEKLFF. CDR3 sequence (DNA): TGTGCCAGCAGGCCGGGTTACCAAAATGAAAAACTGTTTTTT.

The chain joins TRBV25-1 to TRBJ1-1; no definite D call. The CDR3 runs 16 residues. V lost 1 base, J lost 0 bases, and 12 bases lay in between. In germline, CDR1 is MGHDK, CDR2 SYGVNS. The CDR3 bases are TGTGCCAGCAGTGAATTTGAACTGGGTATGAACACTGAAGCTTTCTTT. The encoded protein is CASSEFELGMNTEAFF.

This sequence joins TRBV4-3 and TRBJ1-4; D may be TRBD1 (5 bases). From germline, CDR1 is LGHNA and CDR2 YSLEER. CDR3 length equals 15 residues. The germline V and J ends were trimmed by 1 base and 6 bases, with 12 bases remaining between them. The CDR3 sequence: CASSQVRDEHEKLFF. The CDR3 DNA reads TGCGCCAGCAGCCAAGTCAGGGACGAACATGAAAAACTGTTTTTT.

This clone was observed once. The chain links TRBV7-9 to TRBJ1-2; 7 nucleotides match TRBD1. Germline-derived CDR1 and CDR2 are SEHNR and FQNEAQ (reference sequence). With V trimmed by 5 bases and J by 4 bases, 10 bases remained unmatched. The length of the CDR3 is 15 residues. The CDR3 is CASSRSVGQFYGYTF. The CDR3 DNA sequence: TGTGCCAGCAGCCGATCTGTGGGACAGTTCTATGGCTACACCTTC.

CDR3 in DNA: TGTGCCAGCAGTCCCGGGACTAGCGGGAGTGAGACCCAGTACTTC. This translates into CASSPGTSGSETQYF. This chain uses TRBV27 with TRBJ2-5; TRBD2 matches at 14 bases. The V and J ends lost 5 bases and 5 bases, in that order; junction bases with no gene match: 4. There are 15 residues in the CDR3. The germline V gene has CDR1 MNHEY and CDR2 SMNVEV (reference sequence).

The V and J genes are TRBV11-3 and TRBJ2-5; TRBD1 aligns across 7 bases. Germline-derived CDR1 and CDR2 are SGHNT and YENEEA. V gave up 3 bases and J gave up 3 bases; unmatched junction bases: 4. The CDR3 runs to 14 residues. CDR3 region: CASSFWDREETQYF. The CDR3 DNA follows: TGTGCCAGCAGCTTTTGGGACAGAGAAGAGACCCAGTACTTC.

The chain is built from TRBV30 and TRBJ2-7, with D perhaps TRBD1 or TRBD2 (5 bases each). The CDR3 loop spans 14 amino acids. Germline loops: CDR1 GTSNPN, CDR2 SVGIG (reference sequence). V lost 1 base and J lost 2, with 12 bases in between. The CDR3 DNA sequence: TGTGCCTGGAGTGGGGGGACCAGAGCCTACGAGCAGTACTTC. It is translated as CAWSGGTRAYEQYF.

In its sample, this clone was seen once. Other DNA sequences in the same sample also yield this CDR3. The V call is TRBV7-3, the J call TRBJ1-1; D remains ambiguous. CDR3 length: 13 amino acids. V lost 2 bases, J lost 3 bases, and 7 bases lay in between. Germline V gene sequence: CDR1 SGHTA, CDR2 FQGTGA. In DNA form, the CDR3 reads TGTGCCAGCAGCTTAGGCAGCTACACTGAAGCTTTCTTT. It is translated as CASSLGSYTEAFF.

CDR3 residues: CAWSREGTQYF. CDR3 in DNA: TGTGCCTGGAGTCGGGAGGGAACCCAGTACTTC. The rearrangement links TRBV30 to TRBJ2-5, with 8 nucleotides matching TRBD2. In germline, CDR1 is GTSNPN, CDR2 SVGIG (reference sequence). Trimming at V came to 2 bases and at J to 8 bases, leaving 1 base not matched to a gene. The CDR3 spans 11 residues.

The V and J genes are TRBV9 and TRBJ2-6; weak D call: TRBD1 (6 bases). Germline V gene data show CDR1 as SGDLS and CDR2 as YYNGEE. Deletions cut 4 bases from V and 3 bases from J, with 29 bases between. This CDR3 is built from 21 residues. The DNA of the CDR3 is TGTGCCAGCAGCTCCCGTCCCCTACAGGGAGCCGTTGCAGTTGGGGCCAACGTCCTGACTTTC. Its protein is CASSSRPLQGAVAVGANVLTF.

This chain connects TRBV5-6 to TRBJ2-3; no definite D call. Germline-derived CDR1 and CDR2 are SGHDT and YYEEEE. CDR3 size: 13 residues. The V end was cut by 3 bases, the J end by 2 bases, with 7 bases between. In nucleotides, the CDR3 is TGTGCCAGCAGCTCGAGCTACACAGATACGCAGTATTTT. It codes for CASSSSYTDTQYF.

This clone has more than one count but fewer than ten. The chain couples TRBV10-2 to TRBJ2-7; TRBD2 matches at 10 bases. This CDR3 is 14 amino acids long. Germline V gene data show CDR1 as WSHSY and CDR2 as SAAADI. Trimming at V came to 5 bases and at J to 5 bases, leaving 6 bases not matched to a gene. CDR3 sequence (DNA): TGCGCCAGCAGTCAAACTAGCGGGATGGACGAGCAGTACTTC. Its protein is CASSQTSGMDEQYF.

The gene calls are TRBV11-2 and TRBJ2-7; TRBD1 matches 10 bases. The CDR3 sequence is 15 residues long. Germline values: CDR1 SGHAT, CDR2 FQNNGV. The junction had 6 bases not matched to a gene; V was cut back by 4 bases and J by 3 bases. The DNA of the CDR3 is TGTGCCAGCAGCTACGGACAGGGGGGCCTCTACGAGCAGTACTTC. Translated: CASSYGQGGLYEQYF.

The chain recombines TRBV6-5 with TRBJ2-1; D call uncertain. The germline V gene encodes CDR1 MNHEY and CDR2 SVGAGI. V was clipped by 0 bases and J by 3 bases, with 3 bases between them. This CDR3 contains 13 residues. In DNA, the CDR3 is TGTGCCAGCAGTTACTCATACTACAATGAGCAGTTCTTC. This gives the protein CASSYSYYNEQFF.

This chain joins TRBV30 and TRBJ2-7, with D maybe TRBD2 (5 bases). V lost 3 bases and J 2 bases, leaving 5 bases between the germline ends. Germline lookup yields CDR1 GTSNPN and CDR2 SVGIG (reference sequence). The CDR3 is made up of 11 amino acids. DNA of the CDR3: TGTGCCTGGAGGAGGGCCTACGAGCAGTACTTC. Protein product: CAWRRAYEQYF.

The chain recombines TRBV19 with TRBJ1-1; D call uncertain. Trimming removed 3 bases from V and 5 bases from J, with 13 bases in between. Germline values: CDR1 LNHDA, CDR2 SQIVND (reference sequence). This CDR3 spans 14 amino acids. Here the CDR3 reads CASSMPGIWTEAFF. For the CDR3, the DNA is TGTGCCAGTAGTATGCCCGGAATCTGGACTGAAGCTTTCTTT.

This chain links TRBV27 with TRBJ2-7; possible D gene TRBD1, 7 bases. The CDR3 covers 14 residues. Trimming shortened V by 1 base and J by 4 bases, and 11 bases separated the two germline ends. Looked up from germline, CDR1 is MNHEY and CDR2 is SMNVEV (reference sequence). The DNA for the CDR3 is TGTGCCAGCAGTTTATACCCAGGGGGGTACGAGCAGTACTTC. Amino acid sequence: CASSLYPGGYEQYF.

The CDR3 nucleotides read TGTGCCAGCAGCTTAACCGGGACAGGAACCGAAAAACTGTTTTTT. Translated, it gives CASSLTGTGTEKLFF. The J gene is TRBJ1-4, the V gene TRBV7-3; 8 bases agree with TRBD1. Germline trimming cut 0 bases from V and 8 bases from J; bases unmatched to any gene: 5. Germline CDR1 reads SGHTA; CDR2 reads FQGTGA. The CDR3 covers 15 residues.

The CDR3 coding sequence is TGCGCCAGCAGCCAAGAGGGCACAGCGGGACCCTCCTACGAGCAGTACTTC. It yields the protein CASSQEGTAGPSYEQYF. The chain uses TRBV4-1 and TRBJ2-7; TRBD2 matches 7 bases. The junction had 8 bases not matched to a gene; V was cut back by 0 bases and J by 0 bases. This CDR3 comprises 17 residues. Germline CDR1 reads MGHRA; CDR2 reads YSYEKL.

The rearrangement uses TRBV10-3 and TRBJ2-7; D perhaps matches TRBD1 (6 bases). With 7 bases removed from V and 2 bases from J, the gap between germline ends came to 18 bases. CDR3 length equals 15 residues. Germline V gene sequence: CDR1 ENHRY, CDR2 SYGVKD. As DNA, the CDR3 is TGTGCCATCATTCTCTGGCAGGGGTCGGCCTACGAGCAGTACTTC. Encoded protein: CAIILWQGSAYEQYF.

The chain recombines TRBV7-8 with TRBJ1-5; 7 bases line up with TRBD1. CDR1 and CDR2 (germline): SGHVS, FQNEAQ. CDR3 length: 16 amino acids. Trimming removed 5 bases from V and 2 bases from J; junction bases left unmatched: 9. CDR3: CASSPTRGVGNQPQHF. For the CDR3, the DNA is TGTGCCAGCAGCCCAACCAGGGGGGTGGGCAATCAGCCCCAGCATTTT.

The rearrangement links TRBV19 to TRBJ2-1, with D possibly TRBD1 on 5 matching bases. Per germline, CDR1 LNHDA and CDR2 SQIVND (reference sequence). The CDR3 covers 14 residues. Trimming took 7 bases from V and 6 from J, leaving 16 bases between them. CDR3 in DNA: TGTGCCAGTACCCCTTCAGGGTCCGTCAATGAGCAGTTCTTC. It yields the protein CASTPSGSVNEQFF.

This clone was recorded only once. The chain couples TRBV7-8 to TRBJ2-7; TRBD2 matches at 11 bases. The V segment lost 4 bases and the J segment 4 bases; nucleotides outside the gene matches: 9. Per the germline V gene, CDR1 is SGHVS and CDR2 is FQNEAQ. The CDR3 sequence is 16 residues long. As DNA, the CDR3 is TGTGCCAGCAGCTCTGAGGGGCTAGCGGGAGGTTACGAGCAGTACTTC. Translating it yields CASSSEGLAGGYEQYF.

The chain joins TRBV19 to TRBJ2-7; the D gene is possibly TRBD1 (6 bases). CDR3 length: 14 residues. The germline V and J ends were trimmed by 1 base and 4 bases, with 11 bases remaining between them. Per the germline V gene, CDR1 is LNHDA and CDR2 is SQIVND (reference sequence). DNA of the CDR3: TGTGCCAGTAGTATAGGGGGCAGGGGTTACGAGCAGTACTTC. Its translation is CASSIGGRGYEQYF.

The chain joins TRBV5-4 to TRBJ2-1; TRBD2 matches at 10 bases. The V gene end was trimmed by 4 bases and the J gene end by 8 bases; junction bases not matched to a gene: 12. Germline V lookup: CDR1 SGHNT, CDR2 YYREEE (reference sequence). This CDR3 region has 16 residues. CDR3 sequence (DNA): TGTGCCAGCAGCAACGACCCTAGCGGGAGCGTCCATGAGCAGTTCTTC. It translates to CASSNDPSGSVHEQFF.

V is TRBV12-3 or TRBV12-4 and J is TRBJ1-2; no clear D. V shed 3 bases and J shed 6 bases, with 8 bases lying between them. The CDR3 is made up of 12 amino acids. In DNA form, the CDR3 reads TGTGCCAGCAGTTTCGGAAGCCATGGCTACACCTTC. Encoded protein: CASSFGSHGYTF.

CDR3 sequence (DNA): TGTGCCAGCAGTTTAAGTACCTACCCCTCCTACGAGCAGTACTTC. It yields the protein CASSLSTYPSYEQYF. The rearrangement uses TRBV27 and TRBJ2-7; D remains ambiguous. Germline V gives CDR1 MNHEY, CDR2 SMNVEV (reference sequence). CDR3 length: 15 amino acids. V was clipped by 2 bases and J by 0 bases, with 11 bases between them.